The present TCR beta chain was sequenced within a study of T cell changes during pregnancy in multiple sclerosis. Assay used: immunoSEQ multiplex PCR; TCRdb lists only in-frame clones, some missing. This table has about 54,000 clones, about 91% appearing once. CDR3 length equals 15 residues. The J segment lost 3 bases and the V segment lost 5 bases, leaving 8 bases of the junction unmatched. Looked up from germline, CDR1 is SGHTA and CDR2 is FQGNSA. This specimen was peripheral blood, taken after pregnancy. The clonotype originates from a female donor in good health, enrolled as a control in a pregnancy study. The chain recombines TRBV7-2 with TRBJ2-3; the match to TRBD1 covers 7 bases. CDR3 nucleotide sequence: TGTGCCAGCAGCGTGACAGGGTGGGAGACAGATACGCAGTATTTT. It yields the protein CASSVTGWETDTQYF.